This entry lists 9 T cell receptor beta chains sequenced from one sample in a study of T cells in Graves' hyperthyroidism and ophthalmopathy. Researchers amplified the TCR beta CDR3 regions from RNA transcripts. The HTBI primer set was used in a first-round RT-PCR of the TCR CDR3. TCRdb reprocessed the multiplex PCR reads with MiXCR, giving one entry per CDR3 protein. The data contain around 180,000 distinct CDR3 sequences, 15% to 20% of them singletons. The source material was blood. The receptors were gathered from a woman aged 45 to 65 with Graves' hyperthyroidism.

In this sample, this clonotype turned up many times. The rearrangement joins TRBV28 to TRBJ2-5; TRBD1 matches 10 bases. CDR3 size: 15 residues. With 3 bases clipped from V and 9 bases from J, the junction kept 10 bases outside the gene matches. Germline values: CDR1 MDHEN, CDR2 SYDVKM. As DNA, the CDR3 is TGTGCCAGCAGTTTCTCTAGACAGGGGGCACCCGCCCAGTACTTC. Translating it yields CASSFSRQGAPAQYF. The variable domain in full, with the rest retrieved from reference TRBV28 and TRBJ2-5, is DVKVTQSSRYLVKRTGEKVFLECVQDMDHENMFWYRQDPGLGLRLIYFSYDVKMKEKGDIPEGYSVSREKKERFSLILESASTNQTSMYLCASSFSRQGAPAQYFGPGTRLLVL.

This clonotype was detected ten times or more. The V gene is TRBV6-1, the J gene TRBJ1-2; 8 bases agree with TRBD1. The germline V gene has CDR1 MNHNS and CDR2 SASEGT. The trim removed 2 bases at V and 1 base at J, leaving 3 bases unmatched. This CDR3 region has 15 residues. The chain's CDR3 is CASSEPGQGNYGYTF. For the CDR3, the DNA is TGTGCCAGCAGTGAACCCGGACAGGGTAACTATGGCTACACCTTC.

At least ten counts were recorded for this clonotype. The V gene is TRBV7-9, the J gene TRBJ1-1; a weak D match, TRBD1 (6 bases). Trimming left V 6 bases short and J 0 bases short, with 14 bases between. CDR3 length equals 15 residues. Germline CDR1 and CDR2: SEHNR and FQNEAQ (reference sequence). The CDR3 DNA reads TGTGCCAGCAGACCCCGGACAGCTATGAACACTGAAGCTTTCTTT. Translating it yields CASRPRTAMNTEAFF.

This clonotype was found many times. The V and J genes are TRBV15 and TRBJ2-2; unclear D gene. Germline V gives CDR1 LNHNV, CDR2 YYDKDF (reference sequence). V gave up 3 bases and J gave up 7 bases, with 12 bases separating them. The CDR3 sequence is 14 residues long. The CDR3 DNA follows: TGTGCCACCAGCAGGCCCCTAGGAGACGGGGAGCTGTTTTTT. This translates into CATSRPLGDGELFF.

Ten or more counts support this clonotype. This chain uses TRBV28 with TRBJ1-3; the D gene is possibly TRBD1 (5 bases). CDR1 and CDR2 from the germline V gene are MDHEN and SYDVKM. The germline V and J ends were trimmed by 3 bases and 4 bases, with 13 bases remaining between them. The CDR3 runs 15 residues. CDR3 protein: CASSFPRVLGNTIYF. For the CDR3, the DNA is TGTGCCAGCAGTTTCCCCAGGGTTCTGGGAAACACCATATATTTT.

This clonotype was recorded many times. J is TRBJ1-1 and V is TRBV5-1; perhaps TRBD1 as D (5 bases). This CDR3 contains 17 residues. Germline loops: CDR1 SGHRS, CDR2 YFSETQ. Trimming shortened V by 0 bases and J by 5 bases, and 20 bases separated the two germline ends. In DNA form, the CDR3 reads TGCGCCAGCAGCTTGGGGGGACTTGGGGAAGGCGTAACTGAAGCTTTCTTT. Its protein product is CASSLGGLGEGVTEAFF.

This clonotype has ten or more counts. The chain couples TRBV7-9 to TRBJ1-1; D possibly corresponds to TRBD1 (6 bases). The germline V and J ends were trimmed by 4 bases and 4 bases, with 19 bases remaining between them. This CDR3 is built from 16 residues. The germline CDR1 and CDR2 sequences are SEHNR and FQNEAQ (reference sequence). In nucleotides, the CDR3 is TGTGCCAGCAGCTCGGAAACAGGGTGGGGAGGCACTGAAGCTTTCTTT. This encodes CASSSETGWGGTEAFF.

This CDR3 is CSARRPGTNEQYF. Here the CDR3 DNA reads TGCAGTGCTAGGCGCCCGGGTACCAACGAGCAGTACTTC. The genes are TRBV20-1 and TRBJ2-7; no definite D call. Per the germline V gene, CDR1 is DFQATT and CDR2 is SNEGSKA (reference sequence). With 3 bases removed from V and 5 bases from J, the gap between germline ends came to 14 bases. The CDR3 is 13 amino acids.

As concerns this clonotype: A much larger clone lies one base from this, so it may be a read error. This CDR3 is missing its conserved last phenylalanine or tryptophan, likely due to a read error. The chain carries TRBV15 and TRBJ1-2; D perhaps matches TRBD1 (6 bases). The CDR3 is made up of 14 amino acids. Trimming shortened V by 4 bases and J by 6 bases, and 15 bases separated the two germline ends. Germline CDR1 and CDR2: LNHNV and YYDKDF (reference sequence). CDR3 residues: CATSTRGEPHGYTL. The CDR3 DNA follows: TGTGCCACCAGCACCAGGGGAGAGCCCCATGGCTACACCCTC.